Presented here are 16 T cell receptor beta chains from one specimen sequenced in a study of blood T cell repertoires in COVID-19. Produced via immunoSEQ multiplex PCR; TCRdb's table is partial and in-frame only. Counted here are 80,000 to 100,000 clones, around nine tenths occurring once; the ten biggest clones make up 10%. Sequenced sample: peripheral blood. The origin of the receptors is a man aged 50 or older with acute or convalescent COVID-19.

The rearrangement links TRBV19 to TRBJ1-1; D gene uncertain. Deletions cut 0 bases from V and 4 bases from J, with 9 bases between. Germline V gives CDR1 LNHDA, CDR2 SQIVND (reference sequence). This CDR3 comprises 14 residues. The CDR3 loop reads CASSIEGLSTEAFF. CDR3 bases: TGTGCCAGTAGTATAGAGGGCTTGAGCACTGAAGCTTTCTTT. Full variable domain (rest looked up from reference TRBV19 and TRBJ1-1): DGGITQSPKYLFRKEGQNVTLSCEQNLNHDAMYWYRQDPGQGLRLIYYSQIVNDFQKGDIAEGYSVSREKKESFPLTVTSAQKNPTAFYLCASSIEGLSTEAFFGQGTRLTVV.

V is TRBV6-5 and J is TRBJ1-5, with a tentative D call TRBD1 (5 bases). The CDR3 runs 13 residues. Germline lookup yields CDR1 MNHEY and CDR2 SVGAGI. Trimming shortened V by 2 bases and J by 4 bases, and 6 bases separated the two germline ends. In DNA, the CDR3 is TGTGCCAGCAGTTACGACAGTAATCAGCCCCAGCATTTT. Protein sequence: CASSYDSNQPQHF.

The chain couples TRBV7-2 to TRBJ1-4; TRBD1 matches 9 bases. The CDR3 totals 15 residues. From germline, CDR1 is SGHTA and CDR2 FQGNSA. J gave up 4 bases and V 5 bases, and 5 bases lay outside the gene matches. CDR3 sequence reads: CASSLTGGNNEKLFF. The CDR3 nucleotides read TGTGCCAGCAGCCTTACAGGGGGCAATAATGAAAAACTGTTTTTT.

J is TRBJ1-2 and V is TRBV28, with unresolved D. The CDR3 contains 13 residues. Trimming left V 6 bases short and J 2 bases short, with 10 bases between. Germline CDR1 reads MDHEN; CDR2 reads SYDVKM. CDR3 region: CASRAEENYGYTF. The DNA of the CDR3 is TGTGCCAGCAGGGCGGAAGAAAACTATGGCTACACCTTC.

This CDR3 reads CASSFRAGDGYTF. The CDR3 DNA reads as TGTGCCAGCAGCTTTCGAGCGGGGGATGGCTACACCTTC. V usage is TRBV28 and J usage is TRBJ1-2; maybe TRBD1 (5 bases). This CDR3 contains 13 residues. The germline V gene has CDR1 MDHEN and CDR2 SYDVKM. Trimming pared 6 bases from V and 6 bases from J, leaving 14 bases between.

The J gene is TRBJ1-2, the V gene TRBV10-3, with 11 bases aligning to TRBD1. Germline CDR1 is ENHRY and CDR2 is SYGVKD. CDR3 length: 15 residues. V shed 3 bases, J shed 8 bases, and the junction held 8 bases outside the gene matches. CDR3 nucleotides: TGTGCCATCAGTGAACCGGGACAGGGGGTCGGAGGCTACACCTTC. Translated, it gives CAISEPGQGVGGYTF.

The V gene is TRBV9, the J gene TRBJ1-1; D is perhaps TRBD1 (6 bases). CDR3 length: 17 residues. The germline V gene encodes CDR1 SGDLS and CDR2 YYNGEE. With 4 bases removed from V and 1 base from J, the gap between germline ends came to 20 bases. The CDR3 protein is CASSLAPGVGANTEAFF. The CDR3 coding sequence is TGTGCCAGCAGCCTAGCCCCAGGGGTTGGAGCGAACACTGAAGCTTTCTTT. The full variable domain, its missing parts supplied by reference TRBV9 and TRBJ1-1, is DSGVTQTPKHLITATGQRVTLRCSPRSGDLSVYWYQQSLDQGLQFLIQYYNGEERAKGNILERFSAQQFPDLHSELNLSSLELGDSALYFCASSLAPGVGANTEAFFGQGTRLTVV.

The J gene is TRBJ2-4, the V gene TRBV2; no clear D gene. CDR1 is SNHLY and CDR2 is FYNNEI in the germline V gene. V lost 3 bases and J lost 1, with 10 bases in between. There are 15 residues in the CDR3. CDR3 DNA: TGTGCCAGCAGTGAGCGGCCTGGGGCCAAAAACATTCAGTACTTC. This translates into CASSERPGAKNIQYF.

The J gene is TRBJ1-4, the V gene TRBV6-9, with D tentatively TRBD1 (5 bases). Trimming removed 10 bases from V and 3 bases from J, with 18 bases in between. Germline CDR1 is MNHGY and CDR2 is SVAAGI. The CDR3 consists of 15 residues. Here the CDR3 reads CATKNPGGSNEKLFF. Here the CDR3 DNA reads TGTGCCACCAAAAATCCCGGGGGATCTAATGAAAAACTGTTTTTT.

This chain joins TRBV5-6 and TRBJ1-1, with 11 bases that match TRBD1. Germline assignment: CDR1 SGHDT and CDR2 YYEEEE. V was pared by 0 bases and J by 1 base, with 5 bases of the junction left unmatched. The CDR3 is 17 residues long. The CDR3 DNA follows: TGTGCCAGCAGCTTGGCCGGGACAGGGGGACGGAACACTGAAGCTTTCTTT. As protein: CASSLAGTGGRNTEAFF.

This clone has a handful of counts. The chain carries TRBV6-8 and TRBJ2-7; the D gene is possibly TRBD1 (6 bases). The CDR3 loop spans 16 amino acids. V was cut by 6 bases and J by 4 bases, with 22 bases left in between. Germline V gene sequence: CDR1 MNHGY, CDR2 SAAAGT. For the CDR3, the DNA is TGTGCCAGCAGACGGACAGCCGAACCCGCTCGGTACGAGCAGTACTTC. Translating gives CASRRTAEPARYEQYF.

This chain connects TRBV3-1 (or the pseudogene TRBV3-2) to TRBJ2-7, with TRBD1 matching over 10 bases. The CDR3 has 14 residues. Germline CDR1 and CDR2: LGHDT and YNNKEL (reference sequence). Losses at the gene ends were 3 bases for V and 1 base for J; bases not matched to a gene: 0. CDR3: CASSQGQGSYEQYF. CDR3 sequence (DNA): TGTGCCAGCAGCCAGGGACAGGGGTCCTACGAGCAGTACTTC.

CDR3 loop: CASSLSGTSGSFSYEQYF. In DNA form, the CDR3 reads TGTGCCAGCAGTTTATCAGGGACTAGCGGGAGCTTTTCCTACGAGCAGTACTTC. The J gene is TRBJ2-7, the V gene TRBV27; 14 nucleotides line up with TRBD2. From germline, CDR1 is MNHEY and CDR2 SMNVEV (reference sequence). The CDR3 extends over 18 amino acids. V trimming: 0 bases; J trimming: 1 base; junction bases outside the gene matches: 5.

J is TRBJ2-1 and V is TRBV18, with 7 bases identical to TRBD2. CDR1 and CDR2 from the germline V gene are KGHSH and LQKENI. This CDR3 comprises 15 residues. Unmatched junction bases numbered 6, after V lost 3 bases and J lost 4 bases. The CDR3 region is CASSPGLGYYNEQFF. DNA for the CDR3: TGTGCCAGCTCACCCGGACTAGGATATTACAATGAGCAGTTCTTC.

The chain recombines TRBV3-1 (or the pseudogene TRBV3-2) with TRBJ2-4; maybe TRBD2 (6 bases). The V end lost 4 bases, the J end lost 0 bases, and 13 bases lay between the germline ends. This CDR3 has 16 residues. CDR1 LGHDT and CDR2 YNNKEL come from the germline V gene (reference sequence). The chain's CDR3 is CASSPEGVAAKNIQYF. The CDR3 DNA sequence: TGTGCCAGCAGCCCGGAGGGAGTAGCAGCCAAAAACATTCAGTACTTC.

CDR3 sequence (DNA): TGTGCCAGCAGCTTAGGCCTGACAGGGTACTCATTACAGGGCACTGAAGCTTTCTTT. Its protein product is CASSLGLTGYSLQGTEAFF. The chain combines TRBV7-9 with TRBJ1-1; 7 bases agree with TRBD1. Germline CDR1 is SEHNR and CDR2 is FQNEAQ (reference sequence). This CDR3 has 19 residues. V gave up 1 base and J gave up 4 bases; unmatched junction bases: 18.